This is a list of T cell receptor beta chains from one sample in a study of control samples from healthy donors and cancer patients. Assay used: immunoSEQ multiplex PCR; TCRdb lists only in-frame clones, some missing. The sample consists of under 150,000 clones, approximately 90% of them appearing once. Material for sequencing was blood. The origin of the receptors is a woman aged 25 to 39 in good health. Each CDR3 is given with its conserved first and last residue. D genes are given only for firm matches. The listing skips clone size in some rows; elsewhere it reads once, few, many or a size class.

J,D,V,size,DNA,CDR3
TRBJ2-1,TRBD1,TRBV11-3,NA,TGTGCCAGCAGCGAGGACAGGGGAGCCCGCAATGAGCAGTTCTTC,CASSEDRGARNEQFF
TRBJ2-2,TRBD1,TRBV7-6,NA,TGTGCCAGCAGCTTAACAGGACAGGGGGGCACCGGGGAGCTGTTTTTT,CASSLTGQGGTGELFF
TRBJ2-3,NA,TRBV11-3,NA,TGTGCCAGCAGGGCGGGGTACACAGATACGCAGTATTTT,CASRAGYTDTQYF
TRBJ1-2,NA,TRBV12-3/TRBV12-4,few,TGTGCCAGCAGCATTGGACAGTACTATGGCTACACCTTC,CASSIGQYYGYTF
TRBJ2-1,NA,TRBV24-1,NA,TGTGCCACCAGTGGAGGGGTTCCCAACAATGAGCAGTTCTTC,CATSGGVPNNEQFF
TRBJ1-5,NA,TRBV6-5,NA,TGTGCCAGCAGTCCTAGGTCGGCAGGCACCCAGCATTTT,CASSPRSAGTQHF
TRBJ1-6,NA,TRBV5-4,NA,TGTGCCAGCAGGGTCGGTGGGGTGGAAGGGTCACCCCTCCACTTT,CASRVGGVEGSPLHF
TRBJ1-4,NA,TRBV2,NA,TGTGCCAGCAGTGACAGGGGTTCCGAGAATGAAAAACTGTTTTTT,CASSDRGSENEKLFF
TRBJ2-2,TRBD1,TRBV6-5,NA,TGTGCCAGCACCGGACAGGGGGCGACCGGGGAGCTGTTTTTT,CASTGQGATGELFF
TRBJ1-2,NA,TRBV14,many,TGTGCCAGCAGCCGCCAACCCCACCCCCGTTGGGGGGGAGGCTACACCTTC,CASSRQPHPRWGGGYTF
TRBJ2-3,TRBD2,TRBV7-9,NA,TGTGCCAGCAGCTCAGGGGGGACTAGCGGGACCGCAGATACGCAGTATTTT,CASSSGGTSGTADTQYF
TRBJ1-1,NA,TRBV19,few,TGTGCCAGTAGTCCGGCCGACCGCTTCATGAACACTGAAGCTTTCTTT,CASSPADRFMNTEAFF
TRBJ1-6,TRBD1,TRBV7-2,NA,TGTGCCAGCAGCTCGGGACAGGGTAATTCACCCCTCCACTTT,CASSSGQGNSPLHF
TRBJ2-7,TRBD1,TRBV5-1,NA,TGCGCCAGCAGCTTGGCCGGACAGGGCCTCTACGAGCAGTACTTC,CASSLAGQGLYEQYF
TRBJ2-5,NA,TRBV7-2,NA,TGTGCCAGCAGCCTCCAAGGACACAGGGAGAGAGAGACCCAGTACTTC,CASSLQGHRERETQYF
TRBJ1-3,NA,TRBV19,NA,TGTGCCAGTAGTGAACAGTTCTCTGGAAACACCATATATTTT,CASSEQFSGNTIYF
TRBJ2-5,NA,TRBV5-1,NA,TGCGCCAGCAGCTTGGCAACTACCCAAGAGACCCAGTACTTC,CASSLATTQETQYF
TRBJ1-4,TRBD1,TRBV5-4,once,TGTGCCAGCAGGGGACAGCCAGTGGATGAAAAACTGTTTTTT,CASRGQPVDEKLFF
TRBJ2-1,TRBD2,TRBV18,NA,TGTGCCAGCTCCACCACCGGACCTAGCGGGAGGACCCACAATGAGCAGTTCTTC,CASSTTGPSGRTHNEQFF
TRBJ1-1,NA,TRBV28,NA,TGTGCCAGCAGTGGCCCGGGAGGAGCTAACACTGAAGCTTTCTTT,CASSGPGGANTEAFF
TRBJ2-3,TRBD2,TRBV5-1,once,TGCGCCAGCAGCTTGGAAGCGGGGCTTAGCACAGATACGCAGTATTTT,CASSLEAGLSTDTQYF
TRBJ2-7,TRBD2,TRBV28,NA,TGTGCCAGCAGACCCCGGGGTAGCGGGAGGACCTACGAGCAGTACTTC,CASRPRGSGRTYEQYF
TRBJ1-4,NA,TRBV5-6,NA,TGTGCCAGCAGCCCCGGACGGGGCTTATATGAAAAACTGTTTTTT,CASSPGRGLYEKLFF
TRBJ2-7,NA,TRBV3-1/TRBV3-2,once,TGTGCCAGCAGCCCTAGGGTCGGGGTTGGGTACGAGCAGTACTTC,CASSPRVGVGYEQYF
TRBJ1-2,NA,TRBV30,NA,TGTGCCTGGAATTTAATCCCGGGACACCCCGACCAGAGGTTC,CAWNLIPGHPDQRF
TRBJ1-2,NA,TRBV18,NA,TGTGCCAGCTCACCCCAGGGCCCCTATGGCTACACCTTC,CASSPQGPYGYTF
TRBJ1-1,NA,TRBV19,NA,TGTGCCAGTAGCCTACAGGGCACCACTGAAGCTTTCTTT,CASSLQGTTEAFF
TRBJ1-2,TRBD1,TRBV5-5,NA,TGTGCCAGCAGCACCAAGACAGGGGGCAACTATGGCTACACCTTC,CASSTKTGGNYGYTF
TRBJ2-5,TRBD1,TRBV7-2,NA,TGTGCCAGCAGCTTAGCATCAGGGGGCGGACAAGAGACCCAGTACTTC,CASSLASGGGQETQYF
TRBJ2-7,NA,TRBV6-6,NA,TGTGCCAGCAGTCCGTCGAAACAGGGGACTTCCAGGGGGGAGCAGTACTTC,CASSPSKQGTSRGEQYF
TRBJ1-5,NA,TRBV5-1,NA,TGCGCCAGCAGCTTGGACGGAGATAGCAATCAGCCCCAGCATTTT,CASSLDGDSNQPQHF
TRBJ2-3,NA,TRBV2,NA,TGTGCCAGCAGTGAATGGGCTTCTAGCACAGATACGCAGTATTTT,CASSEWASSTDTQYF
TRBJ1-2,NA,TRBV19,NA,TGTGCCAGTAGGTTCCTGACTGGAGATGGCTACACCTTC,CASRFLTGDGYTF
TRBJ2-7,NA,TRBV7-9,few,TGTGCCAGCAGCTCGACCGTAAGGGCCCCCTACGAGCAGTACTTC,CASSSTVRAPYEQYF
TRBJ2-5,NA,TRBV24-1,NA,TGTGCCACCAGTGATCCCCTCCAAGAGACCCAGTACTTC,CATSDPLQETQYF
TRBJ1-3,NA,TRBV9,NA,TGTGCCAGCAGCGACGACCATACCTCCGGAAACACCATATATTTT,CASSDDHTSGNTIYF
TRBJ2-3,TRBD1,TRBV28,NA,TGTGCCAGCAGTAAACAGGGGGGCTACACAGATACGCAGTATTTT,CASSKQGGYTDTQYF
TRBJ1-1,TRBD1,TRBV6-5,once,TGTGCCAGCAGTCAGGGGGTTAACACTGAAGCTTTCTTT,CASSQGVNTEAFF
TRBJ2-7,TRBD2,TRBV28,NA,TGTGCCAGCAGTCTAGCGGGAGACGGTTACGAGCAGTACTTC,CASSLAGDGYEQYF
TRBJ2-3,TRBD2,TRBV3-1/TRBV3-2,NA,TGTGCCAGCAGCCAAGATGTTTCCGGGAGGGCGCAGTATTTT,CASSQDVSGRAQYF
TRBJ2-7,NA,TRBV5-1,NA,TGCGCCAGCAGCTTATCCCTGAACTACGAGCAGTACTTC,CASSLSLNYEQYF
TRBJ2-7,NA,TRBV7-2,NA,TGTGCCAGCAGCTTAGCGGGAGGCTCCGTACTCCTATACTTC,CASSLAGGSVLLYF
TRBJ2-1,NA,TRBV21-1,NA,TGTGCCAGCAGCAAAGGTAACGGGAGCTCCTACAATGAGCAGTTCTTC,CASSKGNGSSYNEQFF
TRBJ2-5,TRBD2,TRBV28,NA,TGTGCCAGCAGCCGCAGCGGGGTAGGGCTGGAGACCCAGTACTTC,CASSRSGVGLETQYF
TRBJ2-1,NA,TRBV10-3,NA,TGTGCCATCAGCCTTGAGGCGGGTACCTACAATGAGCAGTTCTTC,CAISLEAGTYNEQFF
TRBJ2-1,NA,TRBV4-2,NA,TGTGCCAGCAGCCAAGACCTCACGAGAGCGGCTCCCTACAATGAGCAGTTCTTC,CASSQDLTRAAPYNEQFF
TRBJ1-2,TRBD1,TRBV27,NA,TGTGCCAGCACTCAGACAGGGTTCAATCATGGCTACACCTTC,CASTQTGFNHGYTF
TRBJ1-5,TRBD1,TRBV18,NA,TGTGCCAGCTCCCAACAGGGGGCCGATCAGCCCCAGCATTTT,CASSQQGADQPQHF
TRBJ2-3,TRBD2,TRBV5-1,NA,TGCGCCAGCAGCTTAGTCTCTAGCGGGTCAGATACGCAGTATTTT,CASSLVSSGSDTQYF
TRBJ2-1,TRBD2,TRBV7-9,NA,TGTGCCAGCAGCTCCGGAGTAGTGGAATGGAGCGGGGCCTACAATGAGCAGTTCTTC,CASSSGVVEWSGAYNEQFF
TRBJ1-2,TRBD1,TRBV14,NA,TGTGCCGGCCATCGACAGGGCAACTATGGCTACACCTTC,CAGHRQGNYGYTF
TRBJ2-5,NA,TRBV15,NA,TGTGCCACCAGCAGAGGACTAGAGGAGACCCAGTACTTC,CATSRGLEETQYF
TRBJ2-7,NA,TRBV6-1,NA,TGTGCCAGCAGTGAATCGGCAGAGGAGTCCTACGAGCAGTACTTC,CASSESAEESYEQYF
TRBJ2-7,TRBD2,TRBV5-4,NA,TGTGCCAGCAGCTTACCGGGACTAGCGGGCTCCTACGAGCAGTACTTC,CASSLPGLAGSYEQYF
TRBJ1-5,NA,TRBV7-8,NA,TGTGCCAGCAGCTTAGTCGGGAGGATCCCCGATCAGCCCCAGCATTTT,CASSLVGRIPDQPQHF